These 14 T cell receptor beta chains were all obtained from the same sample, sequenced in a study of CD8 T cell repertoires and HIV-1 epitope variants. Antigens for these TCRs are unknown. The method was immunoSEQ multiplex PCR; TCRdb's version includes in-frame clones alone and lacks a portion of them. The sample consists of some 5,200 clones, 60% to 65% of them appearing once. The sequenced sample consisted of cultured CD8+ T cells derived from PBMCs. Source of these receptors: a male donor with HIV.

For the CDR3, the DNA is TGTGCCAGCAGTTACGGAACCGCCCCGATCGAGCAGTACTTC. It specifies CASSYGTAPIEQYF. The chain links TRBV6-5 to TRBJ2-7; no definite D call. There are 14 residues in the CDR3. Trimming took 2 bases from V and 6 from J, leaving 14 bases between them. Germline CDR1 and CDR2: MNHEY and SVGAGI.

The CDR3: CASSPGGTGPGEQYF. The DNA for the CDR3 is TGTGCCAGCAGCCCAGGTGGGACAGGCCCTGGGGAGCAGTACTTC. The chain joins TRBV7-8 to TRBJ2-7; 8 bases align to TRBD1. Germline lookup yields CDR1 SGHVS and CDR2 FQNEAQ. This CDR3 has 15 residues. V trimming: 5 bases; J trimming: 7 bases; junction bases outside the gene matches: 13.

The CDR3: CASSVIGGLAAYNEQFF. CDR3 nucleotide sequence: TGTGCCAGCAGTGTAATTGGAGGTCTAGCGGCCTACAATGAGCAGTTCTTC. This sequence joins TRBV6-1 and TRBJ2-1; 7 positions match TRBD2. After removal of 4 bases from V and 2 bases from J, the junction contained 11 bases not matched to a gene. CDR3 length: 17 amino acids. The germline CDR1 and CDR2 sequences are MNHNS and SASEGT.

The V and J genes are TRBV5-8 and TRBJ1-6, with 8 nucleotides matching TRBD1. The germline CDR1 and CDR2 sequences are SGHTS and YDEGEE. The V gene end was trimmed by 5 bases and the J gene end by 9 bases; junction bases not matched to a gene: 7. CDR3 length: 14 amino acids. CDR3 in DNA: TGTGCCAGCAGTCGAGACAGGGGTGGTTCACCCCTCCACTTT. Amino acids: CASSRDRGGSPLHF. The full variable domain, with the rest looked up from reference TRBV5-8 and TRBJ1-6, is EAGVTQSPTHLIKTRGQQATLRCSPISGHTSVYWYQQALGLGLQFLLWYDEGEERNRGNFPPRFSGRQFPNYSSELNVNALELEDSALYLCASSRDRGGSPLHFGNGTRLTVT.

This clone turned up a few times. The V and J genes are TRBV28 and TRBJ1-3; unclear D gene. Trimming cost V 8 bases and J 0 bases, with 14 bases left between them. In germline, CDR1 is MDHEN, CDR2 SYDVKM. This CDR3 is built from 15 residues. As DNA, the CDR3 is TGTGCCAGCTCGTGGAGGGTGATCTCTGGAAACACCATATATTTT. It yields the protein CASSWRVISGNTIYF.

This clone was seen more than once but under ten times. V and J are TRBV2 and TRBJ2-1; D gene uncertain. Germline CDR1 and CDR2: SNHLY and FYNNEI. This CDR3 is 15 amino acids long. V lost 2 bases to trimming and J lost 5 bases, with 13 bases between them. The CDR3 loop is CASSERGGSHNEQFF. CDR3 nucleotide sequence: TGTGCCAGCAGTGAACGAGGTGGGTCCCACAATGAGCAGTTCTTC.

This CDR3 is CASSVEVGDSPLHF. CDR3 DNA: TGTGCCAGCAGCGTAGAGGTAGGGGATTCACCCCTCCACTTT. The rearrangement uses TRBV9 and TRBJ1-6; tentatively, D is TRBD1 (5 bases). In germline, CDR1 is SGDLS, CDR2 YYNGEE. V lost 0 bases and J lost 8, with 9 bases in between. The CDR3 covers 14 residues.

This clone appeared once. The genes are TRBV9 and TRBJ2-3; 7 nucleotides line up with TRBD1. The J segment lost 0 bases and the V segment lost 6 bases, leaving 4 bases of the junction unmatched. There are 14 residues in the CDR3. Germline V lookup: CDR1 SGDLS, CDR2 YYNGEE. The CDR3 region has the DNA TGTGCCAGCAAGGGGACAGCGAGCACAGATACGCAGTATTTT. This translates into CASKGTASTDTQYF.

This chain links TRBV4-3 with TRBJ1-4, with TRBD1 as a possible D gene (6 bases). The CDR3 runs to 16 residues. Between the trimmed V and J ends, which lost 6 bases and 1 base, there was a span of 15 bases. Germline V gives CDR1 LGHNA, CDR2 YSLEER. The CDR3 here is CASRTDTGLTNEKLFF. CDR3 DNA sequence: TGCGCCAGCAGGACCGATACAGGGCTAACTAATGAAAAACTGTTTTTT.

The chain carries TRBV5-1 and TRBJ1-4; D is uncertain. Germline V gene lookup returns CDR1 SGHRS and CDR2 YFSETQ. This CDR3 spans 13 amino acids. Trimming stripped 2 bases from V and 8 bases from J, with 10 bases between. The chain's CDR3 is CASSLEHREKLFF. The CDR3, as DNA: TGCGCCAGCAGCTTAGAACATCGCGAAAAACTGTTTTTT.

This chain uses TRBV5-1 with TRBJ2-5; D tentatively reads TRBD1 or TRBD2 (5 bases each). This CDR3 contains 14 residues. CDR1 SGHRS and CDR2 YFSETQ come from the germline V gene. Trimming removed 0 bases at V and 5 bases at J, with 11 bases between. CDR3 loop: CASSLGGTKETQYF. The CDR3 DNA sequence: TGCGCCAGCAGCTTGGGAGGGACCAAGGAGACCCAGTACTTC.

The chain couples TRBV28 to TRBJ2-7; D uncertain. This CDR3 spans 12 amino acids. In germline, CDR1 is MDHEN, CDR2 SYDVKM. V shed 7 bases and J shed 1 base, with 8 bases lying between them. The CDR3 sequence: CASNGQSYEQYF. DNA of the CDR3: TGTGCCAGCAATGGCCAGTCCTACGAGCAGTACTTC.

The CDR3 region has the DNA TGTGCCCGAAGCTCTGAGACAGATCTCAATTCACCCCTCCACTTT. The encoded protein is CARSSETDLNSPLHF. The V call is TRBV2, the J call TRBJ1-6; tentatively, D is TRBD1 (5 bases). This CDR3 region has 15 residues. Germline assignment: CDR1 SNHLY and CDR2 FYNNEI. Trimming removed 11 bases at V and 7 bases at J, with 21 bases between.

This clone was seen only once. The chain employs TRBV7-3 and TRBJ2-7; 8 bases are a match to TRBD2. The trim removed 1 base at V and 2 bases at J, leaving 4 bases unmatched. CDR3 size: 15 residues. Germline CDR1 and CDR2: SGHTA and FQGTGA. CDR3 in amino acids: CASSLIAGGAYEQYF. The CDR3 coding sequence is TGTGCCAGCAGCTTAATTGCCGGGGGGGCCTACGAGCAGTACTTC.